One and the same sample provided the 32 T cell receptor beta chains below, sequenced in a study of cytomegalovirus exposure and HLA in healthy donors. With 60 Vbeta and 13 Jbeta primers, the PCR was carried out. TCRdb's copy holds only in-frame clones and misses some; the assay was immunoSEQ multiplex PCR. The sample contains 63,000 or so clones, more than 65% of which appear only once. The sequenced material came from PBMCs. These receptors were taken from a woman in her thirties in good health and CMV-seronegative.

The rearrangement joins TRBV5-1 to TRBJ2-1; possibly TRBD2 for D (7 bases). Germline loops: CDR1 SGHRS, CDR2 YFSETQ. CDR3 length: 14 residues. Trimming left V 0 bases short and J 7 bases short, with 11 bases between. The CDR3 sequence is CASSLEGGPNEQFF. CDR3 in DNA: TGCGCCAGCAGCTTGGAGGGGGGGCCGAATGAGCAGTTCTTC. Based on the CDR3 plus reference TRBV5-1 and TRBJ2-1, the full variable domain is KAGVTQTPRYLIKTRGQQVTLSCSPISGHRSVSWYQQTPGQGLQFLFEYFSETQRNKGNFPGRFSGRQFSNSRSEMNVSTLELGDSALYLCASSLEGGPNEQFFGPGTRLTVL.

The J gene is TRBJ2-1, the V gene TRBV15; 7 bases fit TRBD2. The germline V gene encodes CDR1 LNHNV and CDR2 YYDKDF (reference sequence). Unmatched junction bases numbered 9, after V lost 0 bases and J lost 7 bases. This CDR3 has 16 amino acids. The chain's CDR3 is CATSRDGGRRGNEQFF. Written as DNA, the CDR3 is TGTGCCACCAGCAGAGATGGCGGGAGACGTGGTAATGAGCAGTTCTTC. Supplemented by reference TRBV15 and TRBJ2-1, the full variable domain reads DAMVIQNPRYQVTQFGKPVTLSCSQTLNHNVMYWYQQKSSQAPKLLFHYYDKDFNNEADTPDNFQSRRPNTSFCFLDIRSPGLGDTAMYLCATSRDGGRRGNEQFFGPGTRLTVL.

This sequence joins TRBV2 and TRBJ1-3; D not resolved. CDR1 is SNHLY, CDR2 FYNNEI, per germline. V lost 7 bases and J 0 bases, leaving 19 bases between the germline ends. The CDR3 is 17 residues long. CDR3 loop: CASTQSEQRPSGNTIYF. In DNA, the CDR3 is TGTGCCAGCACCCAGAGTGAACAGCGGCCCTCTGGAAACACCATATATTTT.

The chain recombines TRBV2 with TRBJ1-2, with 7 bases that match TRBD1. This CDR3 has 14 amino acids. With 5 bases clipped from V and 0 bases from J, the junction kept 3 bases outside the gene matches. Germline values: CDR1 SNHLY, CDR2 FYNNEI. CDR3 nucleotide sequence: TGTGCCAGCAGTTTACAGGGGCCTAACTATGGCTACACCTTC. As protein: CASSLQGPNYGYTF.

This clone was counted once. This rearrangement joins TRBV29-1 to TRBJ1-1; 9 bases are shared with TRBD1. The CDR3 loop spans 13 amino acids. The germline V gene encodes CDR1 SQVTM and CDR2 ANQGSEA. Germline trimming cut 8 bases from V and 2 bases from J; bases unmatched to any gene: 6. CDR3 amino acids: CSTRQGGNTEAFF. The CDR3 DNA sequence: TGCAGCACCCGACAGGGGGGAAACACTGAAGCTTTCTTT.

V and J are TRBV6-5 and TRBJ1-1, with D hard to call. V dropped 4 bases and J dropped 6 bases, with 6 bases sitting between them. Per the germline V gene, CDR1 is MNHEY and CDR2 is SVGAGI. The CDR3 length is 11 residues. In DNA, the CDR3 is TGTGCCAGCAGTTCGGGGTCTGAAGCTTTCTTT. This sequence encodes CASSSGSEAFF.

The chain has TRBV29-1 and TRBJ2-5; 7 nucleotides align to TRBD1. The CDR3 runs to 13 residues. Germline V gene sequence: CDR1 SQVTM, CDR2 ANQGSEA. The CDR3 reads CSAHKGASETQYF. The CDR3 DNA sequence: TGCAGTGCTCACAAGGGGGCTTCAGAGACCCAGTACTTC.

The rearrangement uses TRBV4-3 and TRBJ2-3, with TRBD2 matching 10 bases. Germline lookup yields CDR1 LGHNA and CDR2 YSLEER. The CDR3 extends over 15 amino acids. The junction had 5 bases not matched to a gene; V was cut back by 4 bases and J by 4 bases. The CDR3 spells CASSPGLAGADTQYF. As DNA, the CDR3 is TGCGCCAGCAGCCCTGGGCTAGCGGGAGCAGATACGCAGTATTTT.

The V and J genes are TRBV7-9 and TRBJ1-2, with TRBD1 matching 7 bases. The CDR3 extends over 15 amino acids. The V and J ends lost 0 bases and 8 bases, in that order; junction bases with no gene match: 9. The V gene's germline CDR1 is SEHNR and CDR2 FQNEAQ (reference sequence). CDR3 DNA: TGTGCCAGCAGCTTAGCTGGGACAGAGGTTTGGGGCTACACCTTC. Translated: CASSLAGTEVWGYTF.

There are a few counts of this clone. The chain employs TRBV2 and TRBJ1-6, with 7 bases fitting TRBD1. This CDR3 region has 13 residues. J lost 9 bases, V lost 7 bases, and 6 bases had no gene match. The germline gives CDR1 SNHLY, CDR2 FYNNEI. The CDR3 DNA sequence: TGTGCCAGCACAAACAGGGGAAGTTCACCCCTCCACTTT. This codes for CASTNRGSSPLHF.

This clone was seen just once. The chain uses TRBV4-1 and TRBJ1-5; possibly TRBD1 for D (6 bases). Per the germline V gene, CDR1 is MGHRA and CDR2 is YSYEKL. This CDR3 has 15 amino acids. Deletions cut 5 bases from V and 3 bases from J, with 14 bases between. This CDR3 is CASSEGVGNNQPQHF. For the CDR3, the DNA is TGCGCCAGCAGCGAGGGGGTGGGAAACAATCAGCCCCAGCATTTT.

In its sample, this clone was seen once. CDR3 sequence reads: CAIKSGVGNEQFF. The CDR3 DNA follows: TGTGCCATCAAGTCAGGGGTAGGCAATGAGCAGTTCTTC. The chain uses TRBV10-3 and TRBJ2-1; a weak D match, TRBD1 (6 bases). CDR3 length equals 13 residues. V was pared by 7 bases and J by 6 bases, with 13 bases between. From germline, CDR1 is ENHRY and CDR2 SYGVKD.

The rearrangement joins TRBV11-3 to TRBJ2-7, with TRBD1 matching over 7 bases. The V gene's germline CDR1 is SGHNT and CDR2 YENEEA. The CDR3 totals 13 residues. The V gene end was trimmed by 4 bases and the J gene end by 3 bases; junction bases not matched to a gene: 3. CDR3 bases: TGTGCCAGCAGCTCTTGGGACAGCTACGAGCAGTACGTC. Encoded protein: CASSSWDSYEQYV.

The V gene is TRBV19, the J gene TRBJ2-1; TRBD1 matches 7 bases. V was pared by 3 bases and J by 8 bases, with 10 bases of the junction left unmatched. The germline CDR1 and CDR2 sequences are LNHDA and SQIVND (reference sequence). The CDR3 extends over 15 amino acids. The CDR3 sequence: CASSMVEQGIDEQFF. In nucleotides, the CDR3 is TGTGCCAGTAGTATGGTGGAACAGGGGATCGATGAGCAGTTCTTC.

This clone was seen a handful of times. The chain has TRBV28 and TRBJ1-2; 10 bases match TRBD1. The CDR3 loop spans 14 amino acids. The V gene end was trimmed by 6 bases and the J gene end by 4 bases; junction bases not matched to a gene: 5. From germline, CDR1 is MDHEN and CDR2 SYDVKM. CDR3 protein: CASRGTGVSYGYTF. The CDR3 DNA reads as TGTGCCAGCAGAGGGACAGGGGTTAGCTATGGCTACACCTTC.

The rearrangement links TRBV18 to TRBJ1-3; 7 bases fit TRBD1. The CDR3 length is 12 residues. Germline CDR1 is KGHSH and CDR2 is LQKENI. J was trimmed by 8 bases and V by 2 bases; bases with no gene match: 0. As DNA, the CDR3 is TGTGCCAGCTCACCAACAGGGGACACCATATATTTT. Amino acid sequence: CASSPTGDTIYF.

The gene calls are TRBV6-6 and TRBJ1-1; the match to TRBD1 covers 10 bases. The CDR3 extends over 15 amino acids. V lost 7 bases, J lost 3 bases, and 8 bases stayed unmatched. Germline V gene data show CDR1 as MNHNY and CDR2 as SVGAGI (reference sequence). CDR3 residues: CASINFGQGDTEAFF. Here the CDR3 DNA reads TGTGCCAGCATTAATTTCGGACAGGGGGACACTGAAGCTTTCTTT.

This clone was seen a handful of times. The chain combines TRBV6-7 with TRBJ2-3; D is possibly TRBD1 (5 bases). TRBV6-7 is known as an ORF, though its function is uncertain. Trimming left V 2 bases short and J 1 base short, with 10 bases between. CDR3 length equals 15 residues. For the CDR3, the DNA is TGTGCCAGCAGTTACACGAAGGGGTGCACAGATACGCAGTATTTT. As protein: CASSYTKGCTDTQYF.

The CDR3 here is CASSPGQGTEAFF. The CDR3 DNA follows: TGTGCCAGTAGTCCCGGACAGGGCACTGAAGCTTTCTTT. The gene calls are TRBV19 and TRBJ1-1; 8 nucleotides align to TRBD1. The CDR3 has 13 amino acids. V shed 5 bases, J shed 4 bases, and the junction held 3 bases outside the gene matches. Germline V CDR1 and CDR2: LNHDA, SQIVND (reference sequence). The variable domain in full, completed from reference TRBV19 and TRBJ1-1, reads DGGITQSPKYLFRKEGQNVTLSCEQNLNHDAMYWYRQDPGQGLRLIYYSQIVNDFQKGDIAEGYSVSREKKESFPLTVTSAQKNPTAFYLCASSPGQGTEAFFGQGTRLTVV.

In this sample, this clone turned up once. The V call is TRBV7-2, the J call TRBJ2-1; 8 bases fit TRBD2. The CDR3 sequence is 15 residues long. CDR1 is SGHTA and CDR2 is FQGNSA in the germline V gene. V was clipped by 2 bases and J by 5 bases; unmatched bases: 5. The CDR3 DNA reads TGTGCCAGCAGCTTACTCGCGGGGGGAAACAATGAGCAGTTCTTC. It is translated as CASSLLAGGNNEQFF.

This chain links TRBV25-1 with TRBJ2-3; a possible D gene is TRBD1 (6 bases). Trimming shortened V by 5 bases and J by 3 bases, and 15 bases separated the two germline ends. The CDR3 has 15 amino acids. CDR1 is MGHDK and CDR2 is SYGVNS in the germline V gene. The chain's CDR3 is CASSLQGGQTDTQYF. Written as DNA, the CDR3 is TGTGCCAGCAGTCTACAGGGTGGACAGACAGATACGCAGTATTTT.

This chain links TRBV15 with TRBJ1-5; TRBD1 matches 8 bases. The CDR3 is 15 amino acids. Germline trimming cut 0 bases from V and 5 bases from J; bases unmatched to any gene: 3. Germline loops: CDR1 LNHNV, CDR2 YYDKDF (reference sequence). The CDR3 sequence: CATSREDREDQPQHF. CDR3 sequence (DNA): TGTGCCACCAGCAGAGAGGACAGGGAGGATCAGCCCCAGCATTTT.

The chain couples TRBV5-6 to TRBJ2-7; 9 nucleotides match TRBD2. Germline V lookup: CDR1 SGHDT, CDR2 YYEEEE. V lost 2 bases and J lost 7; bases outside the gene matches: 10. This CDR3 comprises 15 residues. For the CDR3, the DNA is TGTGCCAGCAGCTTCCGTGGCGGGGGGGCGAGTGAGCAGTACTTC. This translates into CASSFRGGGASEQYF.

The chain recombines TRBV27 with TRBJ2-2; 9 nucleotides line up with TRBD1. CDR3 size: 14 residues. Trimming at V came to 7 bases and at J to 7 bases, leaving 7 bases not matched to a gene. Germline V gives CDR1 MNHEY, CDR2 SMNVEV (reference sequence). The chain's CDR3 is CASTWDRAGGELFF. In DNA, the CDR3 is TGTGCCAGCACCTGGGACAGGGCGGGCGGGGAGCTGTTTTTT.

In its sample, this clone was seen once. The chain employs TRBV14 and TRBJ2-1; D is possibly TRBD2 (6 bases). The V end lost 3 bases, the J end lost 5 bases, and 11 bases lay between the germline ends. CDR3 size: 14 residues. Germline values: CDR1 SGHDN, CDR2 FVKESK. CDR3 sequence reads: CASSQAGRNNEQFF. CDR3 nucleotides: TGTGCCAGCAGCCAGGCGGGAAGGAACAATGAGCAGTTCTTC.

This clone was found a few times. This sequence joins TRBV6-5 and TRBJ1-2; weak D call: TRBD1 (6 bases). Germline V gene data show CDR1 as MNHEY and CDR2 as SVGAGI. Trimming cost V 0 bases and J 5 bases, with 16 bases left between them. This CDR3 comprises 16 residues. The CDR3 bases are TGTGCCAGCAGTTACTCGGGGGGGGCAATTACGTATGGCTACACCTTC. Protein sequence: CASSYSGGAITYGYTF.

Concerning this clone itself: Relative to the germline gene, one junction end is altered; a read error may explain this. Other DNA sequences in the sample encode the same CDR3. The chain joins TRBV18 to TRBJ2-6, with D perhaps TRBD1 (6 bases). Germline CDR1 reads KGHSH; CDR2 reads LQKENI. The CDR3 contains 18 residues. The CDR3: CASSPPGHPSSGANVLTF. The CDR3 nucleotides are TGCGCCAGCTCACCACCGGGACACCCTAGCTCTGGGGCCAACGTCCTGACTTTC.

The chain links TRBV29-1 to TRBJ1-2; D might be TRBD1 (6 bases). V was pared by 7 bases and J by 2 bases, with 14 bases between. Germline CDR1 reads SQVTM; CDR2 reads ANQGSEA. CDR3 size: 13 residues. The CDR3 DNA sequence: TGCAGCGCGCGACAGGACTTAAACTATGGCTACACCTTC. Its translation: CSARQDLNYGYTF.

Here the CDR3 reads CASYPRLTDTQYF. In DNA form, the CDR3 reads TGTGCCAGCTACCCTAGACTCACAGATACGCAGTATTTT. The chain is built from TRBV6-1 and TRBJ2-3; D is uncertain. The length of the CDR3 is 13 residues. Between the trimmed V and J ends, which lost 8 bases and 2 bases, there was a span of 11 bases. CDR1 is MNHNS, CDR2 SASEGT, per germline.

V usage is TRBV4-1 and J usage is TRBJ2-2; D is perhaps TRBD1 (7 bases). This CDR3 comprises 15 residues. Germline assignment: CDR1 MGHRA and CDR2 YSYEKL. V was cut by 5 bases and J by 6 bases, with 16 bases left in between. Written as DNA, the CDR3 is TGCGCCAGCAGCGGAGGGACAGTTTTTGCCGGGGAGCTGTTTTTT. The encoded protein is CASSGGTVFAGELFF.

V is TRBV4-3 and J is TRBJ2-1, with unresolved D. CDR3 length: 12 amino acids. CDR1 is LGHNA and CDR2 is YSLEER in the germline V gene. V was clipped by 0 bases and J by 5 bases, with 2 bases between them. This CDR3 is CASSQDDNEQFF. Here the CDR3 DNA reads TGCGCCAGCAGCCAAGACGACAATGAGCAGTTCTTC.

The chain joins TRBV4-3 to TRBJ1-6; D call uncertain. The CDR3 has 16 amino acids. Germline lookup yields CDR1 LGHNA and CDR2 YSLEER. Deletions cut 0 bases from V and 0 bases from J, with 6 bases between. CDR3 nucleotide sequence: TGCGCCAGCAGCCAAGACCTGAGCTCCTATAATTCACCCCTCCACTTT. Residues: CASSQDLSSYNSPLHF.